This note documents a single TCR beta chain sequence. It lacks a known antigen. The record has no base qualities; no much larger clone is one base away. TCRbeta CDR3 regions were amplified from genomic DNA by means of the immunoSEQ Assay, a bias-controlled multiplex PCR. The original pipeline was this. The number of nucleated cells in each sample was estimated by amplification of reference gene primers within the assay. Sequence reads were collapsed and filtered to measure the absolute abundance of every unique TCRbeta CDR3 rearrangement. For each sample, productive Simpson clonality was calculated as the square root of Simpson's diversity index across productive rearrangements. Sourced from immuneACCESS, this table was stored by TCRdb with only in-frame sequences that have V and J called. A share of the clones is absent; for the studies checked, an unresolved V gene accounts for under half, and the remainder has no known explanation. The DNA was the basis for D and trimming; V, J and clone size are from that table. Counted in this sample were around 100,000 clones; around 90% of them appeared once. Clones ranked in the top ten supply roughly 5.1% of the sample.

This record belongs to a study of blood T cell repertoires in COVID-19 (dated by TCRdb to 2020 to 2021). With regard to the full study: The collaborator samples originated in the United States, Italy and Spain and spanned the acute and convalescent phases of COVID-19. The material from the prospective study consisted of cDNA or gDNA derived from T cells, B-cell-depleted T cells, or PBMCs. The repertoires were released in a freely available public database meant as a resource for research on the immune response to SARS-CoV-2. Subjects who had been exposed to COVID-19, were actively infected with it, or had recovered from it provided the deeply sampled blood TCRbeta repertoires that made up the dataset. A de-identified subject ID, COVID-19 status, age in years and sex were almost always included in the sample metadata. Where available, HLA class I and class II types were obtained from metadata supplied by the sample provider rather than from assay-based typing. The samples were drawn from the first 160 participants of the ongoing ImmuneRACE study and from 1,200 or so subjects provided by 6 global collaborators. Summary of the overall study and its limitations: How much clinical and demographic metadata was included differed by source and by participant, and the metadata was provided uncurated.

In Seattle, one collaborating source enrolled patients while the infection was active and tracked those patients longitudinally over the course of disease. Each collaborating institution followed its own protocols to collect whole blood in K2EDTA tubes. Collaborator samples were shipped for TCRbeta analysis as frozen whole blood, isolated PBMCs, or DNA extracted from either sample type. From the cysteine through the phenylalanine, the CDR3 covers 16 amino acids. CDR3 DNA is the only sequence kept; it has 48 bases, read in frame from the first base. The germline V gene (reference sequence) sets CDR1 to LNHDA and CDR2 to SQIVND. Cut back by 5 bases and 0 bases, the V and J ends lie 14 bases apart.

The sample was peripheral blood. This chain joins TRBV19 to TRBJ2-1; no D gene call is confident. The sequence came from a man between 60 and 75 years old with COVID-19, enrolled during active disease. The nucleotide sequence is given as TGTGCCAGTAGTCCCCTTCGTGGCGGCTCCTACAATGAGCAGTTCTTC. Translated, this gives CASSPLRGGSYNEQFF.